Reported below is one TCR beta chain. The target of this receptor is not known. The record has no base qualities; no much larger clone is one base away. This specimen comes from a study of blood T cell repertoires in COVID-19 (dated by TCRdb to the early 2020s). Regarding the complete study: Samples covering the acute and convalescent phases of COVID-19 were provided by collaborators in the United States, Italy and Spain. The prospective study material was composed of cDNA or gDNA derived from T cells, B-cell-depleted T cells, or PBMCs. The dataset comprised deeply sampled blood TCRbeta repertoires from subjects exposed to, actively infected with, or recovered from COVID-19. A freely available public database, intended as a resource for researchers studying the immune response to SARS-CoV-2, is where the repertoires were released. The samples were drawn from the first 160 participants of the ongoing ImmuneRACE study and from 1,254 subjects provided by 6 global collaborators. The sample metadata nearly always contained a de-identified subject ID, COVID-19 status, age in years and sex. Where available, HLA class I and class II types were taken from metadata supplied by the sample provider and were not determined by assay-based typing.

CDR1 and CDR2, per the germline V gene, are SNHLY and FYNNEI. The CDR3 has 14 amino acids, counting the end cysteine and phenylalanine. The kept DNA is CDR3 alone, 42 bases in frame from the first base. V sheds 1 base and J sheds 7 bases, leaving 14 bases between their ends. Enrolling through a virtual design, the prospective study's participants ranged in age from roughly 18 to 95 years and lived across some 22 United States geographic areas. In the prospective study, participants were assigned to cohorts based on the clinical history participants reported in a screening survey and a study questionnaire. Recovered participants in ImmuneRACE Cohort 3 were defined as having two consecutive negative NP/OP PCR tests, clearance from a healthcare professional, or resolution of symptoms. Mobile phlebotomists in the prospective study collected whole blood, serum and a nasopharyngeal or oropharyngeal swab from every participant. Participants in the prospective study had the option to provide additional blood draws and questionnaires over a 2-month period. Prospective study blood samples were shipped either frozen or at room temperature before DNA extraction.

Paper-wide results and their limitations: How much clinical and demographic metadata was included differed by source and by participant, and the metadata was provided uncurated.

TCRbeta CDR3 regions were amplified from genomic DNA using the immunoSEQ Assay, a bias-controlled multiplex PCR. Per the source publication's procedure: The number of nucleated cells in each sample was estimated by amplification of reference gene primers within the assay. To quantify the absolute abundance of each unique TCRbeta CDR3 rearrangement, sequence reads were collapsed and filtered. For each sample, productive Simpson clonality was calculated by taking the square root of Simpson's diversity index across productive rearrangements. This is the immuneACCESS table as TCRdb keeps it, with only in-frame sequences that have V and J called. A part of the clones is gone; compared with another copy, unresolved V genes explain less than half, and the rest is unexplained. V and J calls and clone size are given by that table; D and trimming were obtained from the DNA. The sample table holds roughly 330,000 clones, of which 80% to 90% were seen once. Less than 6.5% of the sample comes from the top ten.

This chain is built from TRBV2 and TRBJ2-7, and perhaps TRBD2 as D gene, on 5 matching bases. The sequence came from a man younger than 45 who had recovered from COVID-19. The sequenced sample consisted of PBMCs or T cells enriched from blood (not recorded which). For the CDR3, the sequence is CASSEEGPAEEQYF. At the DNA level, the sequence is TGTGCCAGCAGTGAAGAGGGTCCAGCGGAGGAGCAGTACTTC.